The present TCR beta chain was sequenced within a study of T cell repertoires in cytomegalovirus infection. Study-level information: The public TCR beta signatures pointed to both CMV infection and matching HLA type.

Using its own MiXCR run on the reads, TCRdb lists one record per CDR3 protein. The sample records roughly 700,000 distinct CDR3 sequences, roughly 36% being singletons. Of note for this clonotype: Its antigen is unknown.

Trimming pared 1 base from V and 8 bases from J, leaving 17 bases between. Germline values: CDR1 SGHVS, CDR2 FNYEAQ. The CDR3 is made up of 15 amino acids. Sequences were derived from cultured PBMCs, sampled from culture after CMV antigen stimulation. The chain links TRBV7-6 to TRBJ1-2; tentative D call: TRBD1 (6 bases). The receptor comes from a human donor in good health (CMV status not recorded). Some clones in this sample may be carry-over from other donors' samples. The CDR3 DNA follows: TGTGCCAGCAGCTTAGGGGGGGCAAATACAGGAGGCTACACCTTC. Translated, it gives CASSLGGANTGGYTF.